These T cell receptor beta chains were read from a single sample in a study of CD8+ T cells in alopecia areata. Using immunoSEQ multiplex PCR, the repertoire was profiled, and TCRdb retains in-frame clones only, with some absent. Here the sample spans 150,000 to 200,000 clones, roughly 60% being singletons. The starting material was CD4+ T cells sorted from blood, obtained at week 24, from a patient treated with tofacitinib. All receptors derive from a human donor with alopecia areata. CDR3s include the opening cysteine and the closing phenylalanine or tryptophan. Fields, in order: clone size, V gene, J gene, D gene, CDR3 DNA, CDR3 protein. The D gene is left open where the match is weak. Clone size, where shown, is once, few, many, or a class for clones that have expanded.

-,TRBV29-1,TRBJ1-5,-,TGCAGCGTTGTATGGGCTCCGGGTCAGCCCCAGCATTTT,CSVVWAPGQPQHF
-,TRBV5-4,TRBJ1-2,TRBD1,TGTGCCAGCAGCTTGTGGGCGGGACAGGGAATTGGCTACACCTTC,CASSLWAGQGIGYTF
-,TRBV29-1,TRBJ2-3,-,TGCAGCGCCCTACAAGGGGCGGCAGATACGCAGTATTTT,CSALQGAADTQYF
few,TRBV4-3,TRBJ1-1,-,TGCGCCAGCAGCCAAGAAGTGGAGGGGACTGAAGCTTTCTTT,CASSQEVEGTEAFF
-,TRBV7-3,TRBJ2-6,-,TGTGCCAGCAGCTTATTCCCGGGGACCAACGTCCTGACTTTC,CASSLFPGTNVLTF
-,TRBV29-1,TRBJ2-6,TRBD1,TGCAGCGTTTGGGCTCCCGGGACAGGGACCGGGGCCAACGTCCTGACTTTC,CSVWAPGTGTGANVLTF
-,TRBV27,TRBJ2-2,-,TGTGCCAGCAGCACAGGGTCCGGGGAGCTGTTTTTT,CASSTGSGELFF
-,TRBV29-1,TRBJ2-4,-,TGCAGCGTTGAACGGGGAAACATTCAGTACTTC,CSVERGNIQYF
-,TRBV15,TRBJ1-6,TRBD1,TGTGCCACTCGGGACAGCGGGAATTCACCCCTCCACTTT,CATRDSGNSPLHF
few,TRBV20-1,TRBJ2-3,-,TGCAGTGCCACCCACCGAACGCAGTATTTT,CSATHRTQYF
-,TRBV7-9,TRBJ1-6,-,TGTGCCAGCAGCTTAGACCGCCGACAGGTTTATAATTCACCCCTCCACTTT,CASSLDRRQVYNSPLHF
few,TRBV19,TRBJ2-1,TRBD2,TGTGCCAGTAGTATTCTCCTAACTAGCGGATACAATGAGCAGTTCTTC,CASSILLTSGYNEQFF
-,TRBV6-5,TRBJ1-2,TRBD1,TGTGCCAGCAGTGAAACAGGGGGCGGCTATGGCTACACCTTC,CASSETGGGYGYTF
-,TRBV4-3,TRBJ1-2,-,TGCGCCAGCAGCCAGCAACGGCCGGGACGGAACTATGGCTACACCTTC,CASSQQRPGRNYGYTF
once,TRBV7-2,TRBJ1-1,-,TGTGCCAGCAGACTTTTGGGTAACACTGAAGCTTTCTTT,CASRLLGNTEAFF
-,TRBV30,TRBJ2-7,TRBD1,TGTGCCTGGGCCGGGGGACCGGGACAGGGGTTTCGCTTC,CAWAGGPGQGFRF
-,TRBV4-3,TRBJ1-5,-,TGCGCCAGCAGCCAAGGCCTGAGCAGCAATCAGCCCCAGCATTTT,CASSQGLSSNQPQHF
-,TRBV12-5,TRBJ1-5,TRBD1,TGTGCTAGTGGCCTTGGACAGGGCTCTAATCAGCCCCAGCATTTT,CASGLGQGSNQPQHF
-,TRBV4-1,TRBJ1-5,-,TGCGCCAGCAGCCAAGACTGGACATTTAGCAATCAGCCCCAGCATTTT,CASSQDWTFSNQPQHF
-,TRBV7-2,TRBJ1-4,TRBD1,TGTGCCAGCAGTCCCACCGGACAGGGGTATGAAAAACTGTTTTTT,CASSPTGQGYEKLFF